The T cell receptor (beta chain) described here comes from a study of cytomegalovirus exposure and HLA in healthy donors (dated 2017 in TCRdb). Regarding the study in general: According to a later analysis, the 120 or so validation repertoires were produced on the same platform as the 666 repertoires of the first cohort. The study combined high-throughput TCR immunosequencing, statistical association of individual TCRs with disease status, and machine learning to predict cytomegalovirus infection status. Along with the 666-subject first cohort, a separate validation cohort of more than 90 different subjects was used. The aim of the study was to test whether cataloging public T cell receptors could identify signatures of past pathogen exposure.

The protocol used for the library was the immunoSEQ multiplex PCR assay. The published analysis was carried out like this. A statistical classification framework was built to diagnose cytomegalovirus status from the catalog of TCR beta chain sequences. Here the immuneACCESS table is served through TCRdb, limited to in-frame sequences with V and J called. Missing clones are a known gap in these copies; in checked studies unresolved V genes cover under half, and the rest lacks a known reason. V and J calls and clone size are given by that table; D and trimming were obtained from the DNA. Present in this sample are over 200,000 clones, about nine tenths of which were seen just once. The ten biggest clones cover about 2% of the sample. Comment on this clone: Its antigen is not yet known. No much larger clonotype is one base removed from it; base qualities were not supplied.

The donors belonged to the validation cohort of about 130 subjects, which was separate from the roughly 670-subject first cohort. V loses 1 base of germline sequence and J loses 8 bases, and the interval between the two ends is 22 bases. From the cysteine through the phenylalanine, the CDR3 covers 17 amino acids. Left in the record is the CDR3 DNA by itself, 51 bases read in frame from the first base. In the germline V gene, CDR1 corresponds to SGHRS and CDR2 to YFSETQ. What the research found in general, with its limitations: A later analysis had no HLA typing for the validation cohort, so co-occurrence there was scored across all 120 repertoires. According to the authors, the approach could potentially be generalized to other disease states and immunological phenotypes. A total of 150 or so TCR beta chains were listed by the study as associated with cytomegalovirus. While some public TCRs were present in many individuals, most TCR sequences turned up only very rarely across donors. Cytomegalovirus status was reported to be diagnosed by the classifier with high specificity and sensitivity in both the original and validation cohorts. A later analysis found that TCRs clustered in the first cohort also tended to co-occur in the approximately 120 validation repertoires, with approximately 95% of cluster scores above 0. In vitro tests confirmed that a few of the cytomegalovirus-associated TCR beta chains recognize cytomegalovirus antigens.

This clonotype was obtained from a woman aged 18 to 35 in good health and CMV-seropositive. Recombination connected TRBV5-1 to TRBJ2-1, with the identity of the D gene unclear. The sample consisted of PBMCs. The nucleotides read TGCGCCAGCAGCTTGACACTACCACCGGAAAATGGCGATGAGCAGTTCTTC. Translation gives CASSLTLPPENGDEQFF.